The T cell receptor (beta chain) under discussion was sequenced for a study of tumor-infiltrating lymphocytes in primary liver carcinoma. Across the whole study: Men as well as women, aged 30 to 69 years, made up the patients. Study-level findings and limits: Between tumor regions, pairs overlapped more than tumor-adjacent and tumor-blood pairs did. Tumors reached a significantly greater top-250-clone fraction than blood did (p = 0.039).

The authors made TCR beta cDNA from around 500 ng total RNA with a constant-region primer. Library construction for TCR beta comprised three nested multiplex PCR rounds performed with slightly modified ARM-PCR. The first two PCR rounds used TRBV1-TRBV30 primers with a Cbeta primer, around 10 cycles each. One entry per CDR3 protein, called by TCRdb with MiXCR from the multiplex PCR reads. Altogether about 120,000 distinct CDR3 sequences are present, around 70% being singletons, with the ten largest covering 8.1%. Concerning this clonotype itself: What it recognizes is unknown. One end of the junction is discordant with germline, which a read error may explain.

Co-extracted RNA and DNA came from roughly 20-30 mg of unsorted bulk tissue. Germline assignment: CDR1 SGHAT and CDR2 FQNNGV. The CDR3 runs 17 residues. The origin of this receptor is a woman aged 55-69 years with primary liver carcinoma and hepatitis B virus infection. V and J are TRBV11-2 and TRBJ2-1; D remains unclear. The sample consisted of tumor-adjacent normal liver tissue. CDR3 DNA: TGTGCCAGTAGCTTTACCCCACTGAGGAGCTTCTACTATGAGCAGTTCTTC. It yields the protein CASSFTPLRSFYYEQFF.